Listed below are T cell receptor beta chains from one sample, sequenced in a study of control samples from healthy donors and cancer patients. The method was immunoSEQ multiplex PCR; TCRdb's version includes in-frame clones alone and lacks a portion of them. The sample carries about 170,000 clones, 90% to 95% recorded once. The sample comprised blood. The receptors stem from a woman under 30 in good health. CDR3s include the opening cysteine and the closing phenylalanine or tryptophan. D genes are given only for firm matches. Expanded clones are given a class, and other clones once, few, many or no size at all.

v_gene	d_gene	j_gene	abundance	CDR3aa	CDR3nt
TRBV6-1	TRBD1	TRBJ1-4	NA	CASSRGRGPNEKLFF	TGTGCCAGCAGCAGGGGGCGCGGCCCTAATGAAAAACTGTTTTTT
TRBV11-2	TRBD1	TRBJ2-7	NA	CASSFQTGSKQYF	TGTGCCAGCAGCTTCCAGACAGGGTCAAAGCAGTACTTC
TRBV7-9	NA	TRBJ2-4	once	CASSFGRAKNIQYF	TGTGCCAGCAGCTTCGGCAGAGCCAAAAACATTCAGTACTTC
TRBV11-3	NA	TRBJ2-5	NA	CASSLDSGLQETQYF	TGTGCCAGCAGCTTAGATTCCGGGTTACAAGAGACCCAGTACTTC
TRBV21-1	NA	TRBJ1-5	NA	CASSKRPGDPYSNQPQHF	TGTGCCAGCAGCAAAAGGCCAGGGGACCCATATAGCAATCAGCCCCAGCATTTT
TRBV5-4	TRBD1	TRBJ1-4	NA	CASSLAGTGVEKLFF	TGTGCCAGCAGCTTGGCCGGGACAGGGGTTGAAAAACTGTTTTTT
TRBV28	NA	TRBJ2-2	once	CASSWTGNTGELFF	TGTGCCAGCAGTTGGACGGGGAACACCGGGGAGCTGTTTTTT
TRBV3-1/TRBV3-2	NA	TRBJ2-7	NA	CASSQPDRSYEQYF	TGTGCCAGCAGCCAACCCGACAGGTCCTACGAGCAGTACTTC
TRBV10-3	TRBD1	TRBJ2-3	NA	CAISERDRGPSDTQYF	TGTGCCATCAGTGAGCGGGACAGGGGGCCTTCCGATACGCAGTATTTT
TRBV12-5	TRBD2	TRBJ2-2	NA	CASALGLAGPNTGELFF	TGTGCTAGTGCCCTGGGACTAGCGGGACCGAACACCGGGGAGCTGTTTTTT
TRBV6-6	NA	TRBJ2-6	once	CASIPAGRSGANVLTF	TGTGCCAGCATCCCCGCAGGCCGCTCTGGGGCCAACGTCCTGACTTTC
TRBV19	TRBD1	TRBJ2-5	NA	CASSIGQGVKTQYF	TGTGCCAGTAGTATCGGACAGGGTGTGAAGACCCAGTACTTC
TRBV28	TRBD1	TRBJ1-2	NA	CASSHRGLHYGYTF	TGTGCCAGCAGTCACAGGGGCCTTCACTATGGCTACACCTTC
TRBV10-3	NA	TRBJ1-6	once	CAISWDRVDSPLHF	TGTGCCATCAGCTGGGACCGGGTTGATTCACCCCTCCACTTT
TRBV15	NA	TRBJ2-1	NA	CATSRVGGEQFF	TGTGCCACCAGCAGAGTAGGAGGTGAGCAGTTCTTC
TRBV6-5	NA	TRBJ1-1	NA	CASSIRPGTLSEAFF	TGTGCCAGCAGTATTCGCCCCGGGACTCTCTCTGAAGCTTTCTTT
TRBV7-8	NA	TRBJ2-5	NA	CASSLWTNQETQYF	TGTGCCAGCAGCTTATGGACAAATCAAGAGACCCAGTACTTC
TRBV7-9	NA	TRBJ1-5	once	CASSPEGWNQPQHF	TGTGCCAGCAGCCCGGAGGGGTGGAATCAGCCCCAGCATTTT
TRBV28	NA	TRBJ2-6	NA	CASNSGQVGANVLTF	TGTGCCAGCAATTCAGGCCAGGTAGGGGCCAACGTCCTGACTTTC
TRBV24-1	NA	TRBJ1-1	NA	CATSDKGYRAEAFF	TGTGCCACCAGTGATAAGGGGTACCGGGCTGAAGCTTTCTTT
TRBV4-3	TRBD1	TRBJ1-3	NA	CASSPGTGIRNTIYF	TGCGCCAGCAGCCCCGGGACAGGGATTCGAAACACCATATATTTT
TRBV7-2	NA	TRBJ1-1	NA	CASSSLGAMNTEAFF	TGTGCCAGCAGCTCCCTGGGGGCCATGAACACTGAAGCTTTCTTT